This entry lists 29 T cell receptor beta chains sequenced from one sample in a study of T cell responses to AZD1222 COVID-19 vaccine (TCRdb year 2021). The time point label for this specimen denotes: baseline before first vaccination. Library creation used the immunoSEQ multiplex PCR assay. TCRdb limited this immuneACCESS table to in-frame rearrangements with V and J called. A share of clones is missing; checked studies link under half to unresolved V genes, and the rest is unexplained. The sample yields 120,000 to 150,000 clones; roughly 91% were counted once. Roughly 2% of the sample is taken by the ten largest. Source: peripheral blood, taken on day 0 of AZD1222 vaccination. The receptors originated from an adult in good health.

The chain links TRBV11-2 to TRBJ1-1; D perhaps matches TRBD1 (5 bases). The germline gives CDR1 SGHAT, CDR2 FQNNGV. Trimming took off 4 bases at V and 4 bases at J, with 16 bases between the two ends. The CDR3 runs 15 residues. CDR3 in amino acids: CASSSLSGRGTEAFF. In DNA, the CDR3 is TGTGCCAGCAGCTCCCTTTCCGGTAGGGGCACTGAAGCTTTCTTT.

This chain joins TRBV20-1 and TRBJ1-1; D gene ambiguous. The CDR3 is 11 residues long. Trimming pared 6 bases from V and 4 bases from J, leaving 9 bases between. CDR1 and CDR2 (germline): DFQATT, SNEGSKA (reference sequence). This chain's CDR3 is CSAGSGTEAFF. The CDR3 region has the DNA TGCAGTGCCGGCTCGGGCACTGAAGCTTTCTTT.

This chain connects TRBV5-4 to TRBJ2-1, with 10 bases aligning to TRBD1. CDR3 length: 15 amino acids. Germline lookup yields CDR1 SGHNT and CDR2 YYREEE (reference sequence). J gave up 8 bases and V 1 base, and 6 bases lay outside the gene matches. The CDR3 DNA sequence: TGTGCCAGCAGCTTGCGGACAGGGGGTAGCGATGAGCAGTTCTTC. It encodes CASSLRTGGSDEQFF.

This chain joins TRBV5-6 and TRBJ1-1; D unresolved. With 1 base removed from V and 0 bases from J, the gap between germline ends came to 7 bases. Germline loops: CDR1 SGHDT, CDR2 YYEEEE. This CDR3 has 14 amino acids. CDR3 in amino acids: CASSLNRLNTEAFF. CDR3 nucleotides: TGTGCCAGCAGCTTGAATCGACTGAACACTGAAGCTTTCTTT.

This clone was seen a single time. The chain couples TRBV3-1 (or the pseudogene TRBV3-2) to TRBJ2-2; D gene uncertain. V lost 1 base, J lost 4 bases, and 7 bases lay in between. The germline gives CDR1 LGHDT, CDR2 YNNKEL (reference sequence). The CDR3 has 14 residues. CDR3 residues: CASSQGTLTGELFF. The CDR3 DNA is TGTGCCAGCAGCCAAGGGACGCTCACCGGGGAGCTGTTTTTT.

The chain uses TRBV7-9 and TRBJ2-4, with a tentative D call TRBD2 (6 bases). V was trimmed by 6 bases and J by 5 bases, leaving 14 bases between them. Germline CDR1 SEHNR, CDR2 FQNEAQ (reference sequence). The length of the CDR3 is 14 residues. CDR3 in DNA: TGTGCCAGCAGTCGCCTAAAGCGGGAAAACATTCAGTACTTC. It translates to CASSRLKRENIQYF.

V gene TRBV3-1 (or the pseudogene TRBV3-2) combines with J gene TRBJ2-7; TRBD2 matches 7 bases. Germline lookup yields CDR1 LGHDT and CDR2 YNNKEL (reference sequence). The CDR3 extends over 14 amino acids. V was clipped by 5 bases and J by 3 bases; unmatched bases: 7. The CDR3 coding sequence is TGTGCCAGCAGCTCGGGAGGAGGCCACTACGAGCAGTACTTC. This translates into CASSSGGGHYEQYF.

The chain uses TRBV6-6 and TRBJ1-4, with D hard to call. The V end was cut by 4 bases, the J end by 12 bases, with 9 bases between. The CDR3 has 11 amino acids. Germline values: CDR1 MNHNY, CDR2 SVGAGI (reference sequence). The chain's CDR3 is CASSSGVELFF. In DNA form, the CDR3 reads TGTGCCAGCAGTTCGGGCGTCGAACTGTTTTTT.

V and J are TRBV7-9 and TRBJ1-3; D not resolved. Germline V gene lookup returns CDR1 SEHNR and CDR2 FQNEAQ (reference sequence). V was clipped by 1 base and J by 4 bases, with 8 bases between them. The CDR3 contains 14 residues. CDR3 DNA: TGTGCCAGCAGCTTAGTCACGCCGGGAAACACCATATATTTT. Amino acid sequence: CASSLVTPGNTIYF.

The rearrangement links TRBV5-1 to TRBJ2-7, with D perhaps being TRBD1 or TRBD2 (5 bases each). V lost 4 bases and J lost 3, with 20 bases in between. CDR3 size: 16 residues. The germline V gene has CDR1 SGHRS and CDR2 YFSETQ. CDR3 DNA sequence: TGCGCCAGCAGCCCTCAAAGGGCTGGGGGTAACTACGAGCAGTACTTC. It is translated as CASSPQRAGGNYEQYF. Combining the CDR3 with reference TRBV5-1 and TRBJ2-7 gives the whole variable domain KAGVTQTPRYLIKTRGQQVTLSCSPISGHRSVSWYQQTPGQGLQFLFEYFSETQRNKGNFPGRFSGRQFSNSRSEMNVSTLELGDSALYLCASSPQRAGGNYEQYFGPGTRLTVT.

V and J are TRBV19 and TRBJ2-1; 7 bases align to TRBD2. The junction had 4 bases not matched to a gene; V was cut back by 3 bases and J by 2 bases. This CDR3 has 15 amino acids. Germline V CDR1 and CDR2: LNHDA, SQIVND (reference sequence). The CDR3 spells CASSISGRPYNEQFF. CDR3 nucleotides: TGTGCCAGTAGTATTTCCGGGAGGCCCTACAATGAGCAGTTCTTC.

This clone was seen a handful of times. In DNA form, the CDR3 reads TGTGCCAGCAGGCCAACGGGACAGGGCTATTCACCCCTCCACTTT. As protein: CASRPTGQGYSPLHF. The chain joins TRBV11-2 to TRBJ1-6; 9 bases fit TRBD1. The V gene end was trimmed by 6 bases and the J gene end by 8 bases; junction bases not matched to a gene: 8. Looked up from germline, CDR1 is SGHAT and CDR2 is FQNNGV. This CDR3 is 15 amino acids long.

This chain uses TRBV12-3 or TRBV12-4 with TRBJ1-1, with D maybe TRBD1 (6 bases). The V end lost 5 bases, the J end lost 11 bases, and 12 bases lay between the germline ends. The CDR3 length is 11 residues. The CDR3 coding sequence is TGTGCCAGCAGTGCCTACAGGGATGCTTTCTTT. Protein product: CASSAYRDAFF.

This chain joins TRBV19 and TRBJ1-1, with D uncertain. The germline CDR1 and CDR2 sequences are LNHDA and SQIVND (reference sequence). There are 14 residues in the CDR3. V lost 6 bases to trimming and J lost 0 bases, with 11 bases between them. CDR3 DNA: TGTGCCAGTAGCCATCAGTTACTGAACACTGAAGCTTTCTTT. Translated: CASSHQLLNTEAFF.

The chain's CDR3 is CASRGLAGYETQYF. For the CDR3, the DNA is TGTGCCAGTAGGGGACTAGCGGGATACGAGACCCAGTACTTC. This sequence joins TRBV19 and TRBJ2-5; 13 bases map to TRBD2. Trimming cost V 6 bases and J 5 bases; bases outside gene matches: 3. The CDR3 has 14 amino acids. Germline loops: CDR1 LNHDA, CDR2 SQIVND (reference sequence).

Of note for this clone: Other nucleotide sequences in the sample specify the same CDR3. The V call is TRBV5-1, the J call TRBJ1-1; TRBD1 agrees at 8 bases. The length of the CDR3 is 14 residues. Germline V gene lookup returns CDR1 SGHRS and CDR2 YFSETQ. J lost 2 bases, V lost 0 bases, and 0 bases had no gene match. The CDR3, as DNA: TGCGCCAGCAGCTTGGCAGGGGGCAACACTGAAGCTTTCTTT. Protein product: CASSLAGGNTEAFF.

The gene calls are TRBV28 and TRBJ1-1, with TRBD1 matching over 8 bases. V dropped 11 bases and J dropped 1; count of bases not matched to a gene: 9. This CDR3 spans 14 amino acids. Germline V gene lookup returns CDR1 MDHEN and CDR2 SYDVKM. In DNA, the CDR3 is TGTGCCGGCCAACAGGGGGATAAGAACACTGAAGCTTTCTTT. As protein: CAGQQGDKNTEAFF.

The chain links TRBV3-1 (or the pseudogene TRBV3-2) to TRBJ2-3; 7 nucleotides agree with TRBD2. With 4 bases clipped from V and 2 bases from J, the junction kept 9 bases outside the gene matches. This CDR3 is built from 16 residues. Germline CDR1 LGHDT, CDR2 YNNKEL (reference sequence). This chain's CDR3 is CASSRVSSGDTDTQYF. The CDR3 DNA reads TGTGCCAGCAGCCGAGTTTCTAGCGGCGACACAGATACGCAGTATTTT.

The gene calls are TRBV5-5 and TRBJ2-1; D is ambiguous. Deletions cut 0 bases from V and 8 bases from J, with 9 bases between. The germline V gene encodes CDR1 SGHKS and CDR2 YYEKEE (reference sequence). The CDR3 contains 13 residues. The CDR3 here is CASSLGGLDEQFF. CDR3 nucleotides: TGTGCCAGCAGCTTGGGAGGCCTTGATGAGCAGTTCTTC.

The chain couples TRBV6-1 to TRBJ1-2; D possibly corresponds to TRBD1 (5 bases). The V end lost 2 bases, the J end lost 12 bases, and 16 bases lay between the germline ends. The germline gives CDR1 MNHNS, CDR2 SASEGT. The CDR3 spans 13 residues. This CDR3 is CASSESGQGPNTF. CDR3 coding DNA: TGTGCCAGCAGTGAATCGGGCCAGGGACCGAACACCTTC.

The rearrangement links TRBV5-4 to TRBJ2-5; unclear D gene. V was trimmed by 2 bases and J by 5 bases, leaving 16 bases between them. The germline V gene encodes CDR1 SGHNT and CDR2 YYREEE (reference sequence). There are 15 residues in the CDR3. The CDR3 region is CASSLGRAQSETQYF. CDR3 DNA sequence: TGTGCCAGCAGCTTAGGTAGGGCCCAGTCGGAGACCCAGTACTTC.

This chain connects TRBV21-1 to TRBJ2-1; the table's TRBD2 call for D was not verified on the DNA. TRBV21-1 is a pseudogene. The CDR3 totals 19 residues. The CDR3 bases are TGTGCCAGCAGCAAAATAAGGACTAGCAGACGGAACTCCTACAATGAGCAGTTCTTC. It codes for CASSKIRTSRRNSYNEQFF.

The chain carries TRBV18 and TRBJ1-1, with 8 nucleotides matching TRBD1. Looked up from germline, CDR1 is KGHSH and CDR2 is LQKENI. J lost 1 base, V lost 7 bases, and 11 bases had no gene match. This CDR3 has 16 amino acids. The CDR3 region is CASCGTGVLANTEAFF. In nucleotides, the CDR3 is TGTGCCAGCTGCGGGACAGGTGTTTTGGCGAACACTGAAGCTTTCTTT.

The chain couples TRBV11-2 to TRBJ1-1, with a weak D call TRBD1 (6 bases). CDR1 is SGHAT, CDR2 FQNNGV, per germline. Between the trimmed V and J ends, which lost 1 base and 2 bases, there was a span of 11 bases. The CDR3 runs to 15 residues. CDR3 sequence: CASSLGGGPNTEAFF. The CDR3 nucleotides read TGTGCCAGCAGCTTAGGGGGGGGCCCTAACACTGAAGCTTTCTTT. The full variable domain, in which reference TRBV11-2 and TRBJ1-1 provide the parts outside the CDR3, is EAGVAQSPRYKIIEKRQSVAFWCNPISGHATLYWYQQILGQGPKLLIQFQNNGVVDDSQLPKDRFSAERLKGVDSTLKIQPAKLEDSAVYLCASSLGGGPNTEAFFGQGTRLTVV.

V usage is TRBV13 and J usage is TRBJ1-2; 7 positions match TRBD1. The CDR3 runs to 17 residues. J was trimmed by 2 bases and V by 7 bases; bases with no gene match: 16. Per the germline V gene, CDR1 is PRHDT and CDR2 is FYEKMQ (reference sequence). This CDR3 is CASTRLPGQARNYGYTF. Written as DNA, the CDR3 is TGTGCCAGCACCCGGCTCCCCGGACAGGCTCGAAACTATGGCTACACCTTC. The full variable domain, with the rest looked up from reference TRBV13 and TRBJ1-2, is AAGVIQSPRHLIKEKRETATLKCYPIPRHDTVYWYQQGPGQDPQFLISFYEKMQSDKGSIPDRFSAQQFSDYHSELNMSSLELGDSALYFCASTRLPGQARNYGYTFGSGTRLTVV.

CDR3 DNA sequence: TGTGCCAGCAGTCTCACAGGGACGCACTATGGCTACACCTTC. Translating gives CASSLTGTHYGYTF. The gene calls are TRBV27 and TRBJ1-2, with D possibly being TRBD1 (6 bases). The CDR3 is made up of 14 amino acids. The germline V gene encodes CDR1 MNHEY and CDR2 SMNVEV (reference sequence). V was trimmed by 5 bases and J by 3 bases, leaving 13 bases between them.

V and J are TRBV12-3 or TRBV12-4 and TRBJ1-2; 8 bases align to TRBD1. There are 13 residues in the CDR3. J lost 10 bases, V lost 4 bases, and 8 bases had no gene match. The CDR3 loop is CASSSGTGGHYTF. CDR3 sequence (DNA): TGTGCCAGCAGTTCAGGGACAGGAGGACACTACACCTTC.

The V call is TRBV5-1, the J call TRBJ1-4; D remains unclear. This CDR3 is built from 15 residues. V lost 4 bases, J lost 7 bases, and 17 bases lay in between. Germline V lookup: CDR1 SGHRS, CDR2 YFSETQ. This CDR3 is CASSLRTQPSEKLFF. CDR3 nucleotide sequence: TGCGCCAGCAGCCTACGGACGCAACCTAGTGAAAAACTGTTTTTT. Full variable domain (outside the CDR3, taken from reference TRBV5-1 and TRBJ1-4): KAGVTQTPRYLIKTRGQQVTLSCSPISGHRSVSWYQQTPGQGLQFLFEYFSETQRNKGNFPGRFSGRQFSNSRSEMNVSTLELGDSALYLCASSLRTQPSEKLFFGSGTQLSVL.

CDR3 nucleotides: TGTGCCAGCAGCTTAGTAGGGAATGGCAATCAGCCCCAGCATTTT. Translation gives CASSLVGNGNQPQHF. The gene calls are TRBV7-9 and TRBJ1-5; D gene uncertain. CDR1 SEHNR and CDR2 FQNEAQ come from the germline V gene (reference sequence). CDR3 size: 15 residues. The V and J ends lost 1 base and 2 bases respectively, with 9 bases between them.